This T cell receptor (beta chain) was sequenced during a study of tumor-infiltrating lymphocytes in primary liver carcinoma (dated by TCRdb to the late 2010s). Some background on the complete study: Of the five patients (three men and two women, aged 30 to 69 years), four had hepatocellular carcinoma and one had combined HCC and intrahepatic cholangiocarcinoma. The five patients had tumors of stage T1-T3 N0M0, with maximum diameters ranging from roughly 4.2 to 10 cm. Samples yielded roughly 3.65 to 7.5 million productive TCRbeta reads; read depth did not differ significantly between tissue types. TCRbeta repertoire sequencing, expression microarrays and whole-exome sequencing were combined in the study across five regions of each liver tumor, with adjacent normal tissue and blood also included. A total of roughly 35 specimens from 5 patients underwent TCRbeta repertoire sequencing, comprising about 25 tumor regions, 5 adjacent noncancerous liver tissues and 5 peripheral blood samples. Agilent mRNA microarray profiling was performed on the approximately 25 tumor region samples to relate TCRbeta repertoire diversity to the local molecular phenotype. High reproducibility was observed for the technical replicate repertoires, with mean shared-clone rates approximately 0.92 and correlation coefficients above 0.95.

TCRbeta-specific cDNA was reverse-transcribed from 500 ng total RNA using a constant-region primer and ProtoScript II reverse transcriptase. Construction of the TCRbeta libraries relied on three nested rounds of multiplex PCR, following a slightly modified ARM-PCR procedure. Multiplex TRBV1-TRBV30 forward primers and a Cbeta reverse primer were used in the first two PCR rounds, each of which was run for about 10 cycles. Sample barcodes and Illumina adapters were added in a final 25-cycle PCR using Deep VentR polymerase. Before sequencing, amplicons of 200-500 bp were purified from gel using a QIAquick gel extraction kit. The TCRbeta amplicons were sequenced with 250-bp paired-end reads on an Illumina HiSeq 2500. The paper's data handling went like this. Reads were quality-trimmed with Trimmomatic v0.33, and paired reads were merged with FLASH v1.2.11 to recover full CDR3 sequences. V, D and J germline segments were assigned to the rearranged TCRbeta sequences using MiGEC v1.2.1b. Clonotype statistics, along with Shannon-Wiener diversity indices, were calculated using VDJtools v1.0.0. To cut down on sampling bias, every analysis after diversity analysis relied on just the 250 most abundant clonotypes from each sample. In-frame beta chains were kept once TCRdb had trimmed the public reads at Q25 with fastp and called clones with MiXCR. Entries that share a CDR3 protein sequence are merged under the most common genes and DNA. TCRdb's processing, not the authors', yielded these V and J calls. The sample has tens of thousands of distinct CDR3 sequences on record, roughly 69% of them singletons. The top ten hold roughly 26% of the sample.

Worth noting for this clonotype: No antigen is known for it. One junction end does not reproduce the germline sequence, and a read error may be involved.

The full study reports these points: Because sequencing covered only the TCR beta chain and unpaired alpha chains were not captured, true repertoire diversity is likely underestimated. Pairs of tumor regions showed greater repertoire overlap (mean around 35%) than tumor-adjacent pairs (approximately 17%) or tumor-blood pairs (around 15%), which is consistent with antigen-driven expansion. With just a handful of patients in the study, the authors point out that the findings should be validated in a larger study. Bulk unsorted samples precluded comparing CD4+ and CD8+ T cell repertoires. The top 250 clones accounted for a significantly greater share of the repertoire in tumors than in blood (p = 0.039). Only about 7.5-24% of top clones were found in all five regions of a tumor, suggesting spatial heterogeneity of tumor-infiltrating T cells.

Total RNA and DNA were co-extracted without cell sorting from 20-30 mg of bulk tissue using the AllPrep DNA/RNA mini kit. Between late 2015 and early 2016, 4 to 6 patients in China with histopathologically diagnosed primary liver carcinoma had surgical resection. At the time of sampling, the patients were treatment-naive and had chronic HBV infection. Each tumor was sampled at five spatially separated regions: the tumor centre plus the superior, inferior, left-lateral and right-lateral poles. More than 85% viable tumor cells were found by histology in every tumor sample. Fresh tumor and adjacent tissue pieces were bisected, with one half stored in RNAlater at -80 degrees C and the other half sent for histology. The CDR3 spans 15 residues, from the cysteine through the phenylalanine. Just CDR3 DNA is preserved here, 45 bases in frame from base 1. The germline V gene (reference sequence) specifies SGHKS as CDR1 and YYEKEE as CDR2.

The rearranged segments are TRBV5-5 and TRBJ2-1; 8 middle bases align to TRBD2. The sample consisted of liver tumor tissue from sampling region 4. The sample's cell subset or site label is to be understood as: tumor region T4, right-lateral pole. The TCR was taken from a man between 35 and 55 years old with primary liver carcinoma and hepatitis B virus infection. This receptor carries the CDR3 CASSTSGSTYSEQFF. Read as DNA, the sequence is TGCGCCAGCAGCACGAGCGGGAGCACCTACAGTGAGCAGTTCTTC.